These 6 T cell receptor beta chains originate from one sample sequenced in a study of response to subunit inactivated influenza vaccine. Using its own MiXCR run on the RT-PCR reads, TCRdb lists one record per CDR3 protein. The sample has under 200,000 distinct CDR3 sequences, about 10% seen once; the top ten hold roughly a third. The sequences come from CD8+ T cells sorted from PBMCs, collected less than 30 months after vaccination. These receptors all come from a man between 50 and 75 years old who received an inactivated influenza vaccine.

A few counts support this clonotype. V is TRBV14 and J is TRBJ2-5, with D unclear. The CDR3 has 12 residues. In germline, CDR1 is SGHDN, CDR2 FVKESK. Trimming removed 0 bases at V and 10 bases at J, with 9 bases between. The DNA for the CDR3 is TGTGCCAGCAGCCAAGAAGCAGAGGACCAGTACTTC. Encoded protein: CASSQEAEDQYF.

This clonotype was seen more than once but under ten times. V usage is TRBV6-1 and J usage is TRBJ2-7, with a possible D match to TRBD1 (6 bases). CDR1 MNHNS and CDR2 SASEGT come from the germline V gene. V lost 6 bases and J lost 6, with 21 bases in between. The CDR3 has 15 residues. In nucleotides, the CDR3 is TGTGCCAGCAGCAGTACAGGGATACCTTCCGGCGAGCAGTACTTC. This gives the protein CASSSTGIPSGEQYF.

This clonotype was counted many times. The chain couples TRBV7-2 to TRBJ2-7; 7 nucleotides line up with TRBD1. This CDR3 contains 16 residues. CDR1 is SGHTA, CDR2 FQGNSA, per germline. V gave up 4 bases and J gave up 4 bases; unmatched junction bases: 13. In DNA form, the CDR3 reads TGTGCCAGCAGCTCAAACGCCGGGACAGCATGGTACGAGCAGTACTTC. Translation: CASSSNAGTAWYEQYF.

The V and J genes are TRBV4-3 and TRBJ2-3; 8 positions agree with TRBD2. This CDR3 contains 17 residues. In germline, CDR1 is LGHNA, CDR2 YSLEER. V dropped 0 bases and J dropped 7; count of bases not matched to a gene: 12. The DNA for the CDR3 is TGCGCCAGCAGCCAAGATCTCGCGGGGGGCCTCGGGCATACGCAGTATTTT. Residues: CASSQDLAGGLGHTQYF.

The chain carries TRBV14 and TRBJ1-2; 9 nucleotides line up with TRBD1. Unmatched junction bases numbered 12, after V lost 2 bases and J lost 8 bases. Germline CDR1 is SGHDN and CDR2 is FVKESK. The CDR3 extends over 16 amino acids. CDR3 loop: CASSQNLPGTGYGYTF. The CDR3 coding sequence is TGTGCCAGCAGCCAAAATCTCCCCGGGACAGGGTACGGCTACACCTTC.

This clonotype was recorded a few times. The chain uses TRBV7-9 and TRBJ2-7; the D is unclear. The CDR3 loop spans 13 amino acids. Trimming took 2 bases from V and 4 from J, leaving 9 bases between them. The germline CDR1 and CDR2 sequences are SEHNR and FQNEAQ (reference sequence). CDR3 sequence (DNA): TGTGCCAGCAGCTTAAGCGCAGAGTACGAGCAGTACTTC. It yields the protein CASSLSAEYEQYF.